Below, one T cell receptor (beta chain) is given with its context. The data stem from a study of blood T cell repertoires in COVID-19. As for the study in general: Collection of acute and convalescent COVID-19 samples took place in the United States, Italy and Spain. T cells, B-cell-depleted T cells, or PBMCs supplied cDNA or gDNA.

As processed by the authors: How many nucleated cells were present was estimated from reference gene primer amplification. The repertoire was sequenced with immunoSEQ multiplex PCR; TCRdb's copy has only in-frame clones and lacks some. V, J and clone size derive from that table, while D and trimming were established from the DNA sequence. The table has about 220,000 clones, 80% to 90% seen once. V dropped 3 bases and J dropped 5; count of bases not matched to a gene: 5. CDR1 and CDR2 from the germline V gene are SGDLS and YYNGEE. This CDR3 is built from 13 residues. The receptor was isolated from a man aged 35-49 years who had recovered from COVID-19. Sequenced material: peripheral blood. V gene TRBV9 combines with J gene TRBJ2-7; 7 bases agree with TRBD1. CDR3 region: CASSATGSHEQYF. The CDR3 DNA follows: TGTGCCAGCAGCGCGACAGGGTCCCACGAGCAGTACTTC.